This is a list of T cell receptor beta chains from one sample in a study of early T cells in non-severe SARS-CoV-2 infection. TCRdb recomputed calls from the 5' RACE reads with MiXCR, one row per CDR3 protein. The repertoire holds around 82,000 distinct CDR3 sequences, with roughly 14% as singletons. The sample consisted of whole blood. The receptors were gathered from an adult who was a healthcare worker with PCR-confirmed SARS-CoV-2 infection or an uninfected control (not recorded which). Each CDR3 is given with its conserved first and last residue. D genes are given only for firm matches. Clone sizes are given selectively: once, few, many, or a class where the clone is expanded.

TRBJ1-3 TRBV5-5 NA NA CASSLRQDSGNTIYF TGTGCCAGCAGCTTGAGGCAGGACTCTGGAAACACCATATATTTT
TRBJ1-5 TRBV3-1 NA TRBD1 CASSLGQLTNQPQHF TGTGCCAGCAGCCTGGGACAGCTAACCAATCAGCCCCAGCATTTT
TRBJ2-2 TRBV9 few NA CASSPHRGRHPNTGELFF TGTGCCAGCAGCCCACATCGGGGGAGACACCCGAACACCGGGGAGCTGTTTTTT
TRBJ2-6 TRBV21-1 few NA CWGRAGANVLTF TGCTGGGGGAGGGCTGGGGCCAACGTCCTGACTTTC
TRBJ2-1 TRBV5-1 NA TRBD2 CASSLGLAGGRIYNEQFF TGCGCCAGCAGCTTGGGACTAGCGGGGGGCCGAATCTACAATGAGCAGTTCTTC
TRBJ1-2 TRBV29-1 few TRBD1 CSGGEGAIYGYTF TGCAGCGGGGGTGAGGGGGCGATCTATGGCTACACCTTC
TRBJ2-1 TRBV20-1 few NA CSARDPRENEQFF TGCAGTGCTAGAGACCCTCGGGAAAATGAGCAGTTCTTC
TRBJ2-1 TRBV20-1 NA TRBD2 CSAGPGLAGDEQFF TGCAGTGCTGGGCCGGGACTAGCAGGCGATGAGCAGTTCTTC
TRBJ2-3 TRBV18 NA TRBD2 CASSPKLAGGTDTQYF TGTGCCAGCTCACCTAAACTAGCGGGGGGCACAGATACGCAGTATTTT
TRBJ2-1 TRBV7-6 NA TRBD1 CASSFLTGDGYNEQFF TGTGCCAGCAGCTTCCTTACAGGGGACGGCTACAATGAGCAGTTCTTC
TRBJ2-1 TRBV6-2/TRBV6-3 many NA CASSYSSLGEQFF TGTGCCAGCAGTTACTCGAGCCTCGGGGAGCAGTTCTTC
TRBJ1-2 TRBV29-1 NA NA CSVEMRDIISGYTF TGCAGCGTTGAAATGCGGGACATCATCTCGGGCTACACCTTC
TRBJ1-6 TRBV29-1 NA NA CSVEGGFDNSPLHF TGCAGCGTTGAAGGAGGGTTCGATAATTCACCCCTCCACTTT
TRBJ1-6 TRBV6-7 NA NA CASSPCKGRYNSPLHF TGTGCCAGCAGTCCCTGTAAGGGCCGCTATAATTCACCCCTCCACTTT
TRBJ1-2 TRBV3-2 NA NA CASSQTADGYYGYTF TGTGCCAGCAGCCAAACCGCGGACGGGTACTATGGCTACACCTTC
TRBJ2-2 TRBV11-2 NA NA CASTKGAANTGELFF TGTGCCAGCACCAAAGGGGCTGCGAACACCGGGGAGCTGTTTTTT